The sequence of this TCR beta chain was determined in a study of shared clonotypes between healthy human individuals. Whole-study context: The cohort comprised a couple of women and a few men. Their ages spanned 18 to 49 years.

General observations from the study: Tissues were not sampled, only blood, and their repertoires likely differ.

Naive-designated CD8 cells lacked CD45RO, were positively enriched for CCR7, and omitted terminally differentiated effector memory CD45RA+ cells. Sequencing was at deep level. An even split of each subset's genomic DNA across several immunoSEQ plates was performed. Assay used: immunoSEQ multiplex PCR; TCRdb lists only in-frame clones, some missing. The data show some 740,000 clones, over 90% seen once. The ends were cut back, 1 base at V and 1 base at J, with 10 bases in the middle. Germline loops: CDR1 SEHNR, CDR2 FQNEAQ (reference sequence). This CDR3 is built from 15 residues. Notes on this clone: The antigen remains undetermined.

The rearrangement joins TRBV7-9 to TRBJ2-5; unclear D gene. The receptor's source is a man aged 30 to 45 in good health. The sample taken for sequencing was naive CD8+ T cells sorted from blood. CDR3 loop: CASSLGSASQETQYF. The CDR3 nucleotides are TGTGCCAGCAGCTTAGGAAGCGCGTCCCAAGAGACCCAGTACTTC.